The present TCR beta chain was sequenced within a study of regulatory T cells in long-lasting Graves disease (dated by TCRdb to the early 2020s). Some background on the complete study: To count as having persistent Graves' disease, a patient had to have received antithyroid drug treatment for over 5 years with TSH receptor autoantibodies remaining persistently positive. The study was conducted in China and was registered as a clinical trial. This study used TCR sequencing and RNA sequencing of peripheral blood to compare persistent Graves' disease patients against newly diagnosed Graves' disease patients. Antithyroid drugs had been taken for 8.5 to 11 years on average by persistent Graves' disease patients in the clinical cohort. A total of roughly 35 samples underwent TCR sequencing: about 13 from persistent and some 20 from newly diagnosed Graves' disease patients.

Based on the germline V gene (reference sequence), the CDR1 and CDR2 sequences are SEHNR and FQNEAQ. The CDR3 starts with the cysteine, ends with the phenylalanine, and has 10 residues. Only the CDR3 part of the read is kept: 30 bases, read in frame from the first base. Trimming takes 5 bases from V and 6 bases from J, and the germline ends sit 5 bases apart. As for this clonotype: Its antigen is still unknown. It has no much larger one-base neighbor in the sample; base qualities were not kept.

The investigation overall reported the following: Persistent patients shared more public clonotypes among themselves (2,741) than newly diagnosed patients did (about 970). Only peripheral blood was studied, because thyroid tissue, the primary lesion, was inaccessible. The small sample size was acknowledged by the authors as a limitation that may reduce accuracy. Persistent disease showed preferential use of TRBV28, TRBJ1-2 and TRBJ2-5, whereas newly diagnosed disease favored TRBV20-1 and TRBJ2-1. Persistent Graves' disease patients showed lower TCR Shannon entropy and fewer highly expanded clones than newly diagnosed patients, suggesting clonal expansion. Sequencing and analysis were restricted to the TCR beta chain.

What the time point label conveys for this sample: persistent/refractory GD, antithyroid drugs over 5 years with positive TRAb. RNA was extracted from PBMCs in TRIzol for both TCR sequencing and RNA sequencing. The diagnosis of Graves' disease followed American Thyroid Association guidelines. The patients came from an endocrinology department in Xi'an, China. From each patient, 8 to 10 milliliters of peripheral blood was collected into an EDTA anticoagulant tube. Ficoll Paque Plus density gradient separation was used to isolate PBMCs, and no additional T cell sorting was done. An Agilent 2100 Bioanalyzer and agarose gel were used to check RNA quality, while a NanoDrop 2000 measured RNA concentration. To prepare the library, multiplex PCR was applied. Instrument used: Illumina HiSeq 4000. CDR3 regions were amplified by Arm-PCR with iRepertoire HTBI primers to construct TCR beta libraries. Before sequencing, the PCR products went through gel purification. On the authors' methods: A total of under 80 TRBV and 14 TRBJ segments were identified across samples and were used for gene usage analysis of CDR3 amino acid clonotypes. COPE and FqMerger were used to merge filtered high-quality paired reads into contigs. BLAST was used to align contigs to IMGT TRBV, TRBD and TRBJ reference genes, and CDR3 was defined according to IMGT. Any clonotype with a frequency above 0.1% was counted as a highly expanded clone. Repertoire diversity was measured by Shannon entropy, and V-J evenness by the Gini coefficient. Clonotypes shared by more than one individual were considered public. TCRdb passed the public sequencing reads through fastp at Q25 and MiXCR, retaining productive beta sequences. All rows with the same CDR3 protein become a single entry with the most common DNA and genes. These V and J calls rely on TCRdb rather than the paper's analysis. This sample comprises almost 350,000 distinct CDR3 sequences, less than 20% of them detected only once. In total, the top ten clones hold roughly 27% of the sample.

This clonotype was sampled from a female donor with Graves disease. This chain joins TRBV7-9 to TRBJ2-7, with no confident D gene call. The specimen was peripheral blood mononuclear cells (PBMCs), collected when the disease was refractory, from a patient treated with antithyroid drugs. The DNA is TGTGCCAGCAGCGCGGTCGAGCAGTACTTC. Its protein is CASSAVEQYF.